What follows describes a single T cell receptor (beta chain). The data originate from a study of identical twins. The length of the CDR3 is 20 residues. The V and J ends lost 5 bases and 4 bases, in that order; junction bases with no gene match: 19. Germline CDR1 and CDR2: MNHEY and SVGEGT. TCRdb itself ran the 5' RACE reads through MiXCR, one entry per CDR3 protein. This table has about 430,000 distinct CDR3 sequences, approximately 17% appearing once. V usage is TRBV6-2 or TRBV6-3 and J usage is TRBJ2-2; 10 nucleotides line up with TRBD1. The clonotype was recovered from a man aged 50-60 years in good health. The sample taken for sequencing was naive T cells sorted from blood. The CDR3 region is CASSRLRDRGMFRPTGELFF. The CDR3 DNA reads TGTGCCAGCAGTCGCCTCCGGGACAGGGGAATGTTCCGCCCCACCGGGGAGCTGTTTTTT.